These 22 T cell receptor beta chains share one sample of origin, sequenced in a study of T-cell memory formation after mild COVID-19. A single record per CDR3 protein comes from TCRdb applying MiXCR to the 5' RACE reads. The table records a few hundred thousand distinct CDR3 sequences, under 15% of them present only once. The sample consisted of PBMCs or a T cell subset sorted from them (not recorded which). These receptors were taken from a man aged 18 to 30 who had mild COVID-19 (a few samples of this study predate the infection). Cell type and time point are not known.

This chain connects TRBV7-9 to TRBJ2-7, with 9 bases that match TRBD1. Unmatched junction bases numbered 13, after V lost 3 bases and J lost 4 bases. The CDR3 has 17 residues. CDR1 is SEHNR, CDR2 FQNEAQ, per germline (reference sequence). This CDR3 reads CASSFSPGDRVSYEQYF. CDR3 coding DNA: TGTGCCAGCAGCTTCTCCCCCGGGGACAGGGTCTCGTACGAGCAGTACTTC.

The chain employs TRBV19 and TRBJ2-4, with no clear D. Between the trimmed V and J ends, which lost 4 bases and 3 bases, there was a span of 10 bases. Germline CDR1 is LNHDA and CDR2 is SQIVND (reference sequence). The CDR3 sequence is 14 residues long. CDR3 nucleotide sequence: TGTGCCAGTAGTAGGGATTTCGTCAAAAACATTCAGTACTTC. Protein sequence: CASSRDFVKNIQYF.

This clonotype was observed a few times. The chain combines TRBV7-6 with TRBJ2-5, with D maybe TRBD2 (5 bases). This CDR3 contains 12 residues. Germline assignment: CDR1 SGHVS and CDR2 FNYEAQ. Trimming took 2 bases from V and 6 from J, leaving 7 bases between them. The CDR3 here is CASSLNGKTQYF. CDR3 nucleotide sequence: TGTGCCAGCAGCTTAAACGGGAAGACCCAGTACTTC.

The rearrangement uses TRBV7-6 and TRBJ1-2; 8 nucleotides match TRBD1. Germline CDR1 and CDR2: SGHVS and FNYEAQ. V lost 5 bases, J lost 7 bases, and 12 bases stayed unmatched. The CDR3 runs to 15 residues. CDR3 sequence reads: CASSPGQGGGFGYTF. CDR3 sequence (DNA): TGTGCCAGCAGCCCAGGACAGGGAGGAGGGTTTGGCTACACCTTC.

The chain carries TRBV27 and TRBJ1-2; a possible D gene is TRBD1 (6 bases). This CDR3 spans 14 amino acids. Germline V gives CDR1 MNHEY, CDR2 SMNVEV (reference sequence). Trimming stripped 2 bases from V and 12 bases from J, with 19 bases between. CDR3 in DNA: TGTGCCAGCAGTTTACTTGGGGGCCCCTATGGAGACACCTTC. Protein product: CASSLLGGPYGDTF.

V usage is TRBV6-2 or TRBV6-3 and J usage is TRBJ2-1, with TRBD2 as a possible D gene (6 bases). Per the germline V gene, CDR1 is MNHEY and CDR2 is SVGEGT. The CDR3 totals 14 residues. The V end lost 6 bases, the J end lost 7 bases, and 16 bases lay between the germline ends. CDR3 sequence reads: CASRRDHPRNEQFF. DNA of the CDR3: TGTGCCAGCAGGCGGGACCACCCAAGGAATGAGCAGTTCTTC.

This clonotype was seen a handful of times. This chain links TRBV18 with TRBJ2-5; D is tentatively TRBD1 or TRBD2 (5 bases each). V lost 1 base and J lost 4, with 13 bases in between. There are 15 residues in the CDR3. The V gene's germline CDR1 is KGHSH and CDR2 LQKENI. The CDR3 DNA reads TGTGCCAGCTCACCACGGGGGTCATCCGGAGAGACCCAGTACTTC. Protein product: CASSPRGSSGETQYF.

This clonotype was counted only a few times. The V and J genes are TRBV5-1 and TRBJ2-7, with no clear D. The CDR3 is 15 amino acids. Germline V lookup: CDR1 SGHRS, CDR2 YFSETQ. Trimming shortened V by 6 bases and J by 2 bases, and 18 bases separated the two germline ends. CDR3 protein: CASTNWAGETYEQYF. The DNA of the CDR3 is TGCGCCAGCACCAACTGGGCAGGAGAAACCTACGAGCAGTACTTC.

The rearrangement links TRBV7-9 to TRBJ2-7, with 8 bases aligning to TRBD1. After removal of 4 bases from V and 6 bases from J, the junction contained 8 bases not matched to a gene. CDR1 SEHNR and CDR2 FQNEAQ come from the germline V gene (reference sequence). This CDR3 has 14 residues. Here the CDR3 DNA reads TGTGCCAGCAGCTCGGACAGGGCCCCGGGCGAGCAGTACTTC. Protein product: CASSSDRAPGEQYF.

Ten or more counts support this clonotype. The chain has TRBV11-2 and TRBJ2-5; 9 bases are shared with TRBD1. From germline, CDR1 is SGHAT and CDR2 FQNNGV. The CDR3 contains 16 residues. The V and J ends lost 5 bases and 2 bases, in that order; junction bases with no gene match: 9. Here the CDR3 reads CASSPRTGVRQETQYF. CDR3 DNA sequence: TGTGCCAGCAGCCCGCGGACAGGGGTGCGGCAAGAGACCCAGTACTTC.

This clonotype was seen a handful of times. V gene TRBV6-1 combines with J gene TRBJ1-1; D remains unclear. CDR1 MNHNS and CDR2 SASEGT come from the germline V gene. Trimming removed 3 bases at V and 0 bases at J, with 5 bases between. The CDR3 extends over 13 amino acids. In DNA form, the CDR3 reads TGTGCCAGCAGTGACACGGTGAACACTGAAGCTTTCTTT. The encoded protein is CASSDTVNTEAFF.

The chain is built from TRBV20-1 and TRBJ2-1; tentatively, D is TRBD2 (6 bases). The CDR3 is 15 residues long. The germline gives CDR1 DFQATT, CDR2 SNEGSKA (reference sequence). Trimming removed 6 bases from V and 0 bases from J, with 15 bases in between. CDR3 protein: CSAPPGRSSYNEQFF. Written as DNA, the CDR3 is TGCAGTGCCCCCCCGGGGAGGAGCTCCTACAATGAGCAGTTCTTC.

This chain connects TRBV20-1 to TRBJ2-3; 7 bases map to TRBD2. This CDR3 spans 14 amino acids. Germline CDR1 reads DFQATT; CDR2 reads SNEGSKA (reference sequence). V was pared by 1 base and J by 6 bases, with 7 bases of the junction left unmatched. CDR3 sequence (DNA): TGCAGTGCTAGAGTCTTCAGGGAGGGGGATACGCAGTATTTT. This sequence encodes CSARVFREGDTQYF.

This chain connects TRBV5-1 to TRBJ1-1; no reliable D call. Trimming removed 7 bases from V and 4 bases from J, with 11 bases in between. In germline, CDR1 is SGHRS, CDR2 YFSETQ. The CDR3 contains 12 residues. The CDR3 spells CASGSRSTEAFF. CDR3 bases: TGCGCCAGCGGGTCACGGAGCACTGAAGCTTTCTTT.

This clonotype appeared many times. This sequence joins TRBV7-2 and TRBJ1-2, with D hard to call. Germline V CDR1 and CDR2: SGHTA, FQGNSA. The CDR3 is 16 amino acids. Trimming cost V 5 bases and J 0 bases, with 16 bases left between them. The CDR3, as DNA: TGTGCCAGCAGCCCCGGACGTCTTTTAGCTAACTATGGCTACACCTTC. Protein sequence: CASSPGRLLANYGYTF.

This clonotype came up a few times. The chain has TRBV6-5 and TRBJ2-1; D not certain. Trimming removed 0 bases from V and 9 bases from J, with 27 bases in between. This CDR3 has 19 amino acids. CDR1 and CDR2 from the germline V gene are MNHEY and SVGAGI. For the CDR3, the DNA is TGTGCCAGCAGTTACTCCACCGGGCGCCCGTCCGGGTTTATCGGTGAGCAGTTCTTC. Translating it yields CASSYSTGRPSGFIGEQFF.

The rearrangement uses TRBV4-1 and TRBJ1-2; D ambiguous. CDR3 length: 14 residues. Trimming took 0 bases from V and 8 from J, leaving 13 bases between them. CDR1 is MGHRA, CDR2 YSYEKL, per germline. The CDR3 nucleotides are TGCGCCAGCAGCCAAGATTGGGGTTTATGGGGCTACACCTTC. This gives the protein CASSQDWGLWGYTF.

The V gene is TRBV6-5, the J gene TRBJ1-1; no clear D gene. The length of the CDR3 is 13 residues. Germline V gene lookup returns CDR1 MNHEY and CDR2 SVGAGI. Trimming took 2 bases from V and 0 from J, leaving 4 bases between them. This chain's CDR3 is CASSYRLNTEAFF. CDR3 coding DNA: TGTGCCAGCAGTTACAGATTGAACACTGAAGCTTTCTTT.

There are a few counts of this clonotype. Here the CDR3 reads CASSGRIQNTDTQYF. In DNA form, the CDR3 reads TGCGCCAGCAGCGGGCGGATCCAGAACACAGATACGCAGTATTTT. V is TRBV5-1 and J is TRBJ2-3; no clear D gene. The V end was cut by 4 bases, the J end by 2 bases, with 14 bases between. The CDR3 length is 15 residues. CDR1 is SGHRS and CDR2 is YFSETQ in the germline V gene.

This clonotype was counted at least ten times. The chain employs TRBV12-5 and TRBJ2-5; TRBD2 matches at 8 bases. The V gene's germline CDR1 is LGHNT and CDR2 FRNRAP. The CDR3 totals 13 residues. V shed 5 bases, J shed 4 bases, and the junction held 3 bases outside the gene matches. CDR3 in DNA: TGTGCTAGTGGTCGGGGGGGTGGAGAGACCCAGTACTTC. Amino acid sequence: CASGRGGGETQYF.

This clonotype occurred a few times. CDR3 amino acids: CASSQELKGPRNQPQHF. The DNA of the CDR3 is TGCGCCAGCAGCCAAGAATTGAAGGGACCCCGCAATCAGCCCCAGCATTTT. V and J are TRBV4-3 and TRBJ1-5; possibly TRBD1 for D (5 bases). CDR3 size: 17 residues. V lost 0 bases and J 2 bases, leaving 14 bases between the germline ends. The germline CDR1 and CDR2 sequences are LGHNA and YSLEER.

This chain connects TRBV5-4 to TRBJ2-7; TRBD1 might be the D (5 bases). Deletions cut 4 bases from V and 3 bases from J, with 14 bases between. This CDR3 spans 14 amino acids. Germline V gene data show CDR1 as SGHNT and CDR2 as YYREEE (reference sequence). The CDR3 sequence: CASSPRGGYYEQYF. The DNA of the CDR3 is TGTGCCAGCAGCCCTAGGGGCGGATACTACGAGCAGTACTTC.